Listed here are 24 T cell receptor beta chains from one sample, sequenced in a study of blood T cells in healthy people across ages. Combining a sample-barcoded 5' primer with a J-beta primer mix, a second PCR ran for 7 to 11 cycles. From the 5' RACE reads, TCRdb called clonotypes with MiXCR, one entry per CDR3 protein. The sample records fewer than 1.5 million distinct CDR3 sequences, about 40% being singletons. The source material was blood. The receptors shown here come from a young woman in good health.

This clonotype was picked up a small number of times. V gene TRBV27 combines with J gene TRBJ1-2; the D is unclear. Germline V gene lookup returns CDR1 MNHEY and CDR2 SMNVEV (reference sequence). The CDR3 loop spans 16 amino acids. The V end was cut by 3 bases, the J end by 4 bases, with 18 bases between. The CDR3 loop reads CASSLLKPDAGYGYTF. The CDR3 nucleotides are TGTGCCAGCAGTTTGTTGAAACCCGACGCCGGCTATGGCTACACCTTC.

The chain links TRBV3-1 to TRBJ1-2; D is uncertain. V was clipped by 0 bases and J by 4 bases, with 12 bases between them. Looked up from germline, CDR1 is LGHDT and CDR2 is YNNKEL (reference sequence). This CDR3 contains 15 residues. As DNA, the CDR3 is TGTGCCAGCAGCCAAGAGGAGGGCCGGTTCTATGGCTACACCTTC. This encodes CASSQEEGRFYGYTF.

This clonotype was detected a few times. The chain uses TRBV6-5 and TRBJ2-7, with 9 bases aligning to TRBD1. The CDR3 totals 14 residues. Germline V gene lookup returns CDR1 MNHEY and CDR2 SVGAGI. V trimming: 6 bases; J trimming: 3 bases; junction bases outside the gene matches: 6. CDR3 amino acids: CASSRRDRDYEQYF. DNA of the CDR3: TGTGCCAGCAGCCGCCGGGACAGGGACTACGAGCAGTACTTC.

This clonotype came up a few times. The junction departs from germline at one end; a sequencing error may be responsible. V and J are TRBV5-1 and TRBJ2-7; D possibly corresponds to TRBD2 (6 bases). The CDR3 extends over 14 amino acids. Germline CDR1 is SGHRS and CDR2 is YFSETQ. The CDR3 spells CASSGGAPSHEQYF. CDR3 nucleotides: TGCGCCAGCAGCGGAGGGGCCCCCTCCCACGAGCAGTACTTC.

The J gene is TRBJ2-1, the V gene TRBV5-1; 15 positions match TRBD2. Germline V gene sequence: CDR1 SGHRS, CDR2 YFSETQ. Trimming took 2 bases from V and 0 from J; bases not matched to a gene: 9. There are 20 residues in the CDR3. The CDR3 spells CASSFNGLAGGPSSYNEQFF. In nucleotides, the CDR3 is TGCGCCAGCAGCTTTAATGGACTAGCGGGAGGGCCGAGCTCCTACAATGAGCAGTTCTTC. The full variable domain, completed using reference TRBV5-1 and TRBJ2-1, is KAGVTQTPRYLIKTRGQQVTLSCSPISGHRSVSWYQQTPGQGLQFLFEYFSETQRNKGNFPGRFSGRQFSNSRSEMNVSTLELGDSALYLCASSFNGLAGGPSSYNEQFFGPGTRLTVL.

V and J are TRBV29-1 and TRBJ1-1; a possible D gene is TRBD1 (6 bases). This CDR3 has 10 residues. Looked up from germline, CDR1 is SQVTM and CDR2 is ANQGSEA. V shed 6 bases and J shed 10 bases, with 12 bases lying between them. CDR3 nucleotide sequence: TGCAGCGTGACCACAGGGTCAGCTTTCTTT. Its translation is CSVTTGSAFF.

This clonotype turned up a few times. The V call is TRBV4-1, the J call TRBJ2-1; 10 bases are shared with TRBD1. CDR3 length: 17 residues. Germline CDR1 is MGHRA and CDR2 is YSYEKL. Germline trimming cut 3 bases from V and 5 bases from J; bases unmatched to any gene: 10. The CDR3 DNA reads TGCGCCAGCAGCCAGGGATCCGGGACAGGGGAGCACAATGAGCAGTTCTTC. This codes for CASSQGSGTGEHNEQFF.

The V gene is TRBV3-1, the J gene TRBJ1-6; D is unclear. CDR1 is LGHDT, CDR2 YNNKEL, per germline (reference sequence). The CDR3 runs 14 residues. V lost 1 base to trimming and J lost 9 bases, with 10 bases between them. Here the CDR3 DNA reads TGTGCCAGCAGCCAAGTTGACGCGCGTTCACCCCTCCACTTT. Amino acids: CASSQVDARSPLHF.

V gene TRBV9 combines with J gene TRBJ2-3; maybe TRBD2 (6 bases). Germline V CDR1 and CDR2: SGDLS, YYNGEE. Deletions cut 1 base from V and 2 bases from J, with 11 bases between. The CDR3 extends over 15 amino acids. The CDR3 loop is CASSVRGGTTDTQYF. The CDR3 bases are TGTGCCAGCAGCGTAAGGGGCGGGACCACAGATACGCAGTATTTT.

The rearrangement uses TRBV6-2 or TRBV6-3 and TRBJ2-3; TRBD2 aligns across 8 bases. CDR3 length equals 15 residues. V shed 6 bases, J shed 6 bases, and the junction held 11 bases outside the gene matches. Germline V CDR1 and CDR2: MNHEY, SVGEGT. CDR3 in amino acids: CASRTAGVSMDTQYF. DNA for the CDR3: TGTGCCAGCAGAACAGCGGGAGTGAGTATGGATACGCAGTATTTT.

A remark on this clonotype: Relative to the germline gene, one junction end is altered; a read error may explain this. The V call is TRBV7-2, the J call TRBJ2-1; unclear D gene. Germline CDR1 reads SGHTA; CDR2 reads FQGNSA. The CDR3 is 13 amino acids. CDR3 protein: CASSSYYYDEQFF. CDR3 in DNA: TGTGCCAGCAGCTCGTACTACTACGATGAGCAGTTCTTC.

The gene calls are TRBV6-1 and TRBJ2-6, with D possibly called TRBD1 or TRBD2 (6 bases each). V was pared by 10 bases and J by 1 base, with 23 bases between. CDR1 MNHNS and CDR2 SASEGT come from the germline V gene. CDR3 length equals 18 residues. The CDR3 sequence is CATGGYRVIQSGANVLTF. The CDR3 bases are TGTGCCACCGGGGGATACAGGGTGATACAATCTGGGGCCAACGTCCTGACTTTC.

CDR3 in DNA: TGTGCCAGCAGTTACCCCGCGAGGGGCTTCTACAATGAGCAGTTCTTC. As protein: CASSYPARGFYNEQFF. The V gene is TRBV6-7, the J gene TRBJ2-1; either TRBD1 or TRBD2 may supply D (5 bases each). TRBV6-7 is an ORF; its function is uncertain. The CDR3 extends over 16 amino acids. The V and J ends lost 2 bases and 3 bases respectively, with 14 bases between them.

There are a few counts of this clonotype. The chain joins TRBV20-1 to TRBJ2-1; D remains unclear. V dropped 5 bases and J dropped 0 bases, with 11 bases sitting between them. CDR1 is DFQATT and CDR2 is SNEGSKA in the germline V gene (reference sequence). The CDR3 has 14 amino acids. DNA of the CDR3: TGCAGTGCTTATAGGGCGAGCTCCTACAATGAGCAGTTCTTC. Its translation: CSAYRASSYNEQFF.

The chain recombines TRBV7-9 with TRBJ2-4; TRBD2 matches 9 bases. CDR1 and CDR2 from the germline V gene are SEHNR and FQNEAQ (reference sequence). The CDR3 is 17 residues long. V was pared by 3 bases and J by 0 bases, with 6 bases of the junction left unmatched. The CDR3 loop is CASSFSGGELAKNIQYF. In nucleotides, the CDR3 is TGTGCCAGCAGCTTTAGCGGGGGAGAGCTAGCCAAAAACATTCAGTACTTC.

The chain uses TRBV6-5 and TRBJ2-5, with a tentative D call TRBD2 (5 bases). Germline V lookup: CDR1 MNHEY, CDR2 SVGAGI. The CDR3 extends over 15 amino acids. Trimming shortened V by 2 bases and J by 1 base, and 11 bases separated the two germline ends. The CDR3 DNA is TGTGCCAGCAGTTACGCGGGCCTTCGCCAAGAGACCCAGTACTTC. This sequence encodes CASSYAGLRQETQYF.

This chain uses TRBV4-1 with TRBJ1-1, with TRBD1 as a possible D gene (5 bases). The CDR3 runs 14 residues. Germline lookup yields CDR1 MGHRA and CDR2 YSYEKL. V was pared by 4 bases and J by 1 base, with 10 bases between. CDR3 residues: CASSLGATNTEAFF. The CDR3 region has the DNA TGCGCCAGCAGCCTCGGGGCCACGAACACTGAAGCTTTCTTT.

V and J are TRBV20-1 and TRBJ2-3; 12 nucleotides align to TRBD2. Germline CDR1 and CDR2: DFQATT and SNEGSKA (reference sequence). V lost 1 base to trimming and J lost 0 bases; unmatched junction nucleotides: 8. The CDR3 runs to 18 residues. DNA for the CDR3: TGCAGTGCTAGAGCCCCACCCGGACTAGCGGGGAGCACAGATACGCAGTATTTT. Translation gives CSARAPPGLAGSTDTQYF.

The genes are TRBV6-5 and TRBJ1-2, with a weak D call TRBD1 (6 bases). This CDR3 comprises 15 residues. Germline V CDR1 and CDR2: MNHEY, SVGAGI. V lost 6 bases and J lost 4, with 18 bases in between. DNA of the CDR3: TGTGCCAGCAGCCCAATGACAGGAAGCCTCTATGGCTACACCTTC. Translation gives CASSPMTGSLYGYTF.

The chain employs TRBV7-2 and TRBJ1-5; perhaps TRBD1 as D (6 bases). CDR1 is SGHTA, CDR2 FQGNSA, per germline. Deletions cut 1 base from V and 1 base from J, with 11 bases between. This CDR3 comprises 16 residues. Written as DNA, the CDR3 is TGTGCCAGCAGCTTAGAGGGGGTTGTCAGCAATCAGCCCCAGCATTTT. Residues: CASSLEGVVSNQPQHF.

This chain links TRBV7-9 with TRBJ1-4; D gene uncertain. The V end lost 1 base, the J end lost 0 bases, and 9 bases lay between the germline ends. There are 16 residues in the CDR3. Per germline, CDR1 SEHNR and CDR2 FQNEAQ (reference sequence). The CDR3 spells CASSLVVEATNEKLFF. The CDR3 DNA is TGTGCCAGCAGCTTAGTGGTGGAGGCAACTAATGAAAAACTGTTTTTT. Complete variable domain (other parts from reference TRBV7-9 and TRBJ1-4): DTGVSQNPRHKITKRGQNVTFRCDPISEHNRLYWYRQTLGQGPEFLTYFQNEAQLEKSRLLSDRFSAERPKGSFSTLEIQRTEQGDSAMYLCASSLVVEATNEKLFFGSGTQLSVL.

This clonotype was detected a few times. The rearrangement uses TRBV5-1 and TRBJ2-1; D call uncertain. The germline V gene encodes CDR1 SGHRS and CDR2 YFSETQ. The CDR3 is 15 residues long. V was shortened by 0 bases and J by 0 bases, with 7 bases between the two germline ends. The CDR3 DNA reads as TGCGCCAGCAGCTTGGTCAGCGTCTCCTACAATGAGCAGTTCTTC. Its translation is CASSLVSVSYNEQFF.

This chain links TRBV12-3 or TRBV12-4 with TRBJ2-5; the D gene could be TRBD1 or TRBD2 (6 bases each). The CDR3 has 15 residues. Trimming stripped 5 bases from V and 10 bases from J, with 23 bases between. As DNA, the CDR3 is TGTGCCAGCAGTCCCCCGGGGGTGGGGGCTGTGGTCCAGTACTTC. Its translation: CASSPPGVGAVVQYF.

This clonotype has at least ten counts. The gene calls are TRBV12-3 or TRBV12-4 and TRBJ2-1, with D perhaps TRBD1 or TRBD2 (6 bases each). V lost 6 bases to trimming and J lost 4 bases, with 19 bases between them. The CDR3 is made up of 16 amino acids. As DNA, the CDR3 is TGTGCCAGCAGCCTCTCCGGGGGCCTCTCATACAATGAGCAGTTCTTC. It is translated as CASSLSGGLSYNEQFF.